These 14 T cell receptor beta chains were sequenced from one sample in a study of vaccination effects on CD4 cells after COVID-19. Peptide-pool stimulation followed by sequencing identified expanded antigen-specific CD4+ clonotypes in the ViraFEST assay. Cells that had been cultured for ten to eleven days were the source of isolated CD4+ T cells. Their SARS-CoV-2 infection, verified by PCR, occurred between March and December 2020. The repertoire was sequenced with immunoSEQ multiplex PCR; TCRdb's copy has only in-frame clones and lacks some. The sample consists of 70,000 or so clones, around 72% of them appearing once. Their antigens remain unidentified. This specimen consisted of CD4+ T cells from PBMCs cultured with HIV peptides, obtained before COVID-19 vaccination. The sample's subset: HIV-1 Nef peptide pool negative control/reference culture. Receptors originate from a human donor who had a prior SARS-CoV-2 infection.

The chain employs TRBV18 and TRBJ1-4; 10 nucleotides match TRBD1. Germline V lookup: CDR1 KGHSH, CDR2 LQKENI. Trimming took 3 bases from V and 6 from J; bases not matched to a gene: 1. The CDR3 covers 14 residues. CDR3 loop: CASSPTGGDEKLFF. The CDR3 DNA follows: TGTGCCAGCTCACCGACAGGGGGCGATGAAAAACTGTTTTTT.

V gene TRBV19 combines with J gene TRBJ1-6; 7 bases agree with TRBD1. Per germline, CDR1 LNHDA and CDR2 SQIVND (reference sequence). This CDR3 region has 14 residues. The V segment lost 3 bases and the J segment 9 bases; nucleotides outside the gene matches: 5. CDR3 coding DNA: TGTGCCAGTAGTATCGGTCAGGGGGGTTCACCCCTCCACTTT. It is translated as CASSIGQGGSPLHF.

In this sample, this clone turned up a few times. The V gene is TRBV5-5, the J gene TRBJ2-1; 9 positions agree with TRBD2. V lost 2 bases and J lost 7; bases outside the gene matches: 4. Germline assignment: CDR1 SGHKS and CDR2 YYEKEE (reference sequence). CDR3 length: 14 residues. The CDR3 region has the DNA TGTGCCAGCAGCTTCCTAGCGGGGCTTAATGAGCAGTTCTTC. This encodes CASSFLAGLNEQFF.

The V call is TRBV5-6, the J call TRBJ1-2; the D is unclear. V lost 2 bases, J lost 4 bases, and 9 bases lay in between. Germline V CDR1 and CDR2: SGHDT, YYEEEE. The CDR3 spans 13 residues. CDR3 nucleotides: TGTGCCAGCAGCTTAACTATGTCCTATGGCTACACCTTC. Translating gives CASSLTMSYGYTF.

This sequence joins TRBV7-8 and TRBJ1-1; possible D gene TRBD1, 6 bases. The V gene's germline CDR1 is SGHVS and CDR2 FQNEAQ. The CDR3 has 15 residues. Deletions cut 5 bases from V and 5 bases from J, with 18 bases between. The CDR3 protein is CASSVYRVRFTEAFF. The CDR3 DNA is TGTGCCAGCAGCGTATACAGGGTTCGTTTTACTGAAGCTTTCTTT.

This chain uses TRBV11-2 with TRBJ1-1; D remains ambiguous. The V gene lost 4 bases and the J gene lost 1 base, with 19 bases spanning the gap. This CDR3 has 17 residues. Looked up from germline, CDR1 is SGHAT and CDR2 is FQNNGV. The CDR3 sequence: CASSSRFRARSNTEAFF. For the CDR3, the DNA is TGTGCCAGCAGCTCACGGTTTCGGGCTAGGTCGAACACTGAAGCTTTCTTT.

The gene calls are TRBV10-3 and TRBJ2-5; 7 positions match TRBD1. Per the germline V gene, CDR1 is ENHRY and CDR2 is SYGVKD. V shed 6 bases, J shed 3 bases, and the junction held 4 bases outside the gene matches. There are 13 residues in the CDR3. CDR3 sequence reads: CAIRMGQKETQYF. As DNA, the CDR3 is TGTGCCATCAGAATGGGACAGAAAGAGACCCAGTACTTC.

The CDR3 nucleotides are TGTGCCAGCAGCTCCTTGTGGGGGGATGGCTACACCTTC. It specifies CASSSLWGDGYTF. The chain has TRBV7-2 and TRBJ1-2; tentative D call: TRBD1 (5 bases). The V and J ends lost 4 bases and 6 bases respectively, with 12 bases between them. Germline CDR1 SGHTA, CDR2 FQGNSA. This CDR3 spans 13 amino acids.

The V gene is TRBV18, the J gene TRBJ2-3, with 8 bases matching TRBD2. The V and J ends lost 1 base and 1 base, in that order; junction bases with no gene match: 4. CDR1 KGHSH and CDR2 LQKENI come from the germline V gene. The CDR3 extends over 16 amino acids. The CDR3 coding sequence is TGTGCCAGCTCACCACTAGCGGGGACGCGCACAGATACGCAGTATTTT. Protein sequence: CASSPLAGTRTDTQYF.

The rearrangement links TRBV6-1 to TRBJ1-5; D remains unclear. The ends were cut back, 1 base at V and 0 bases at J, with 10 bases in the middle. From germline, CDR1 is MNHNS and CDR2 SASEGT. The length of the CDR3 is 16 residues. The chain's CDR3 is CASSEVGMLSNQPQHF. DNA for the CDR3: TGTGCCAGCAGTGAAGTGGGGATGCTTAGCAATCAGCCCCAGCATTTT.

The chain carries TRBV27 and TRBJ2-5, with D possibly TRBD2 on 6 matching bases. Per germline, CDR1 MNHEY and CDR2 SMNVEV (reference sequence). This CDR3 has 13 residues. V lost 5 bases to trimming and J lost 4 bases, with 11 bases between them. In DNA, the CDR3 is TGTGCCAGCAGTCCCAGGAGGGGAGAGACCCAGTACTTC. Its translation: CASSPRRGETQYF.

The chain recombines TRBV7-2 with TRBJ2-3; D not certain. Trimming cost V 4 bases and J 3 bases, with 11 bases left between them. Germline loops: CDR1 SGHTA, CDR2 FQGNSA. The CDR3 loop spans 14 amino acids. Written as DNA, the CDR3 is TGTGCCAGCAGCTACCTGACCAGGACAGATACGCAGTATTTT. It yields the protein CASSYLTRTDTQYF.

This chain connects TRBV11-2 to TRBJ1-2, with 7 bases fitting TRBD1. Germline CDR1 and CDR2: SGHAT and FQNNGV. V shed 7 bases, J shed 6 bases, and the junction held 8 bases outside the gene matches. The CDR3 has 13 amino acids. For the CDR3, the DNA is TGTGCCAGCACCATCGACAGGGATCATGGCTACACCTTC. Translation gives CASTIDRDHGYTF.

The gene calls are TRBV5-4 and TRBJ1-1, with 8 bases aligning to TRBD1. The V and J ends lost 5 bases and 1 base, in that order; junction bases with no gene match: 7. The CDR3 is 15 amino acids. CDR1 is SGHNT, CDR2 YYREEE, per germline (reference sequence). The CDR3, as DNA: TGTGCCAGCAGTCCCCGACAGGGGTGGAACACTGAAGCTTTCTTT. This encodes CASSPRQGWNTEAFF.